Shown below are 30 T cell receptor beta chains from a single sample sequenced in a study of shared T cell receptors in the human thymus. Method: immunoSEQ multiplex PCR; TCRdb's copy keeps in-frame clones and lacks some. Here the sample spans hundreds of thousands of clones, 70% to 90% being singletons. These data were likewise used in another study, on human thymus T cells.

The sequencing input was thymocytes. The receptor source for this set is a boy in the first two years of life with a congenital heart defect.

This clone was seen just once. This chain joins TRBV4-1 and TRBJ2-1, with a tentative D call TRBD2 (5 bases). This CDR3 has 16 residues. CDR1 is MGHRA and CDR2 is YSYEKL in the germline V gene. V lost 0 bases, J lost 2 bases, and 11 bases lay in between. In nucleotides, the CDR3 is TGCGCCAGCAGCCAAGATAGAGGGCCCCCCTACAATGAGCAGTTCTTC. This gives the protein CASSQDRGPPYNEQFF.

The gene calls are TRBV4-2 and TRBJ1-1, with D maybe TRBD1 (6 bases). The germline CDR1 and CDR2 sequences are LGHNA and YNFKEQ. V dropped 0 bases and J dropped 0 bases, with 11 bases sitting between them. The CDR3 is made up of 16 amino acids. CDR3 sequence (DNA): TGTGCCAGCAGCCAAGAGGTCAGGGGAATGAACACTGAAGCTTTCTTT. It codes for CASSQEVRGMNTEAFF.

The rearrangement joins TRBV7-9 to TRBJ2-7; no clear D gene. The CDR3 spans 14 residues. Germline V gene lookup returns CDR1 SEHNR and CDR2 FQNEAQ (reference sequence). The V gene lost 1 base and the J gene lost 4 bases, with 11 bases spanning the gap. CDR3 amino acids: CASSLGQRLYEQYF. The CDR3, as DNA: TGTGCCAGCAGCTTAGGGCAGAGACTGTACGAGCAGTACTTC.

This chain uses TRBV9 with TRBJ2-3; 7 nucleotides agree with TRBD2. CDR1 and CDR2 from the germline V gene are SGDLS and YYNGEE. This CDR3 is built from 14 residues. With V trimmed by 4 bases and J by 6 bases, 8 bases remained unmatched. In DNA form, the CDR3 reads TGTGCCAGCAGCATAAGCGGGGAAGGCGATACGCAGTATTTT. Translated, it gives CASSISGEGDTQYF.

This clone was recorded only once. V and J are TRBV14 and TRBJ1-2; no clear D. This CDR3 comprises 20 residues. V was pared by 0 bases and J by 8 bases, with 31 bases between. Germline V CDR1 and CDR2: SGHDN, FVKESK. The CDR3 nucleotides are TGTGCCAGCAGCCAAGATTCGAGTCGGCGGTGGCCTCCAGTTCTCGTAGGCTACACCTTC. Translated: CASSQDSSRRWPPVLVGYTF.

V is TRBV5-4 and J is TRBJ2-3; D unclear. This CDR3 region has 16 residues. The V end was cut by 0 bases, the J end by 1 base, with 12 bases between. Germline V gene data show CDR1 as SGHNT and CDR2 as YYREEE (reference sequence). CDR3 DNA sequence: TGTGCCAGCAGCTTGGCGCAGTTCCTCGGCACAGATACGCAGTATTTT. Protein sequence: CASSLAQFLGTDTQYF.

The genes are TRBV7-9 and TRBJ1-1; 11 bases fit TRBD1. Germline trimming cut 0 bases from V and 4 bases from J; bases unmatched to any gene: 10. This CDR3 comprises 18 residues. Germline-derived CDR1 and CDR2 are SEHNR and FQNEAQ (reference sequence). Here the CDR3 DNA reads TGTGCCAGCAGCTTAGCGGCCGGGACAGGGGGTTCGGGCACTGAAGCTTTCTTT. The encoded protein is CASSLAAGTGGSGTEAFF.

CDR3 loop: CASSLTRLDGELFF. The CDR3 DNA reads TGTGCCAGCAGTTTGACCCGACTAGACGGGGAGCTGTTTTTT. The chain carries TRBV27 and TRBJ2-2; TRBD2 might be the D (6 bases). The CDR3 contains 14 residues. Trimming pared 3 bases from V and 7 bases from J, leaving 12 bases between. CDR1 is MNHEY and CDR2 is SMNVEV in the germline V gene (reference sequence).

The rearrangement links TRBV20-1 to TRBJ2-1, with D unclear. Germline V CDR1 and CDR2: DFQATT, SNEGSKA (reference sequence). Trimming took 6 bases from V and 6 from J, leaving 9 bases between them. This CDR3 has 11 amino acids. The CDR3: CSAHSFNEQFF. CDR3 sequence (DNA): TGCAGTGCCCACAGTTTCAATGAGCAGTTCTTC.

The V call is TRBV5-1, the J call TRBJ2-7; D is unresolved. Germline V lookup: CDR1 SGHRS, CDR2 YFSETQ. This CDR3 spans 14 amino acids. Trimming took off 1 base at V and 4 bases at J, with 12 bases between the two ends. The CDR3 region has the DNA TGCGCCAGCAGCTTGACCCCGATGGAGTACGAGCAGTACTTC. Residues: CASSLTPMEYEQYF.

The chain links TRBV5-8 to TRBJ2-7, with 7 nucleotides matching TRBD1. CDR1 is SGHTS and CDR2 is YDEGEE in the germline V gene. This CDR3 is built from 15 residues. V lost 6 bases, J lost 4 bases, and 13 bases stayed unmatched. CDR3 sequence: CASTVVQGEWYEQYF. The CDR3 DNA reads TGTGCCAGCACCGTAGTCCAGGGGGAGTGGTACGAGCAGTACTTC. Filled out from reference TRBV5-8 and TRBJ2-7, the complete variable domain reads EAGVTQSPTHLIKTRGQQATLRCSPISGHTSVYWYQQALGLGLQFLLWYDEGEERNRGNFPPRFSGRQFPNYSSELNVNALELEDSALYLCASTVVQGEWYEQYFGPGTRLTVT.

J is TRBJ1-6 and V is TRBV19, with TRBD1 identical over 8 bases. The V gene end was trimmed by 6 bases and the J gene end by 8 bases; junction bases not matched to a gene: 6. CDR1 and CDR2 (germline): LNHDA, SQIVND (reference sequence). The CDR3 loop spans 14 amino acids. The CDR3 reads CASRGQGGHSPLHF. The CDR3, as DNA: TGTGCCAGTAGAGGACAGGGAGGGCATTCACCCCTCCACTTT.

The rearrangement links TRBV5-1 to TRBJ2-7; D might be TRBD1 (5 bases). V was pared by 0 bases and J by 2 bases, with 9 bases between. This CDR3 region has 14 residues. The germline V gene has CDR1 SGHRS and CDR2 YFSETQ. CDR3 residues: CASSLAGITYEQYF. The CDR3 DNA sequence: TGCGCCAGCAGCTTGGCAGGGATTACCTACGAGCAGTACTTC.

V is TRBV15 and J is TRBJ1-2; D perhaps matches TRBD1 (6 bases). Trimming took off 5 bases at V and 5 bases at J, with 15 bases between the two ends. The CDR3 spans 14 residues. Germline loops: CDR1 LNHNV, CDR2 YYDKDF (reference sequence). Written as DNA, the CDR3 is TGTGCCACCAGCGGCCGGGACAAAACTTATGGCTACACCTTC. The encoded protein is CATSGRDKTYGYTF.

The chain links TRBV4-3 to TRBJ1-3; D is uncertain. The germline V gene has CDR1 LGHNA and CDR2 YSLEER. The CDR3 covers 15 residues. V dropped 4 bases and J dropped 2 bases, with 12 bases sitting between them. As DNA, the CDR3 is TGCGCCAGCAGCCCCCCGGGAGGCCCTGGAAACACCATATATTTT. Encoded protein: CASSPPGGPGNTIYF.

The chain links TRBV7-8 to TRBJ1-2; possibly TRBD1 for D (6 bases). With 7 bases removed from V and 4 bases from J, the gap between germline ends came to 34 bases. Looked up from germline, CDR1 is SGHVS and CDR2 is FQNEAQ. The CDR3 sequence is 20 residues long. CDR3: CASTTNGGQGKKGRLYGYTF. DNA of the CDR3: TGTGCCAGCACCACAAACGGTGGGCAGGGGAAGAAAGGAAGACTCTATGGCTACACCTTC.

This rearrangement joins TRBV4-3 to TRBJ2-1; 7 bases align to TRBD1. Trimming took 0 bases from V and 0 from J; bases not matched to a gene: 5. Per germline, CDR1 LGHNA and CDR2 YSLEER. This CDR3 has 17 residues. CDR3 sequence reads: CASSQETGSNSYNEQFF. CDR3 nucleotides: TGCGCCAGCAGCCAAGAGACAGGGAGTAACTCCTACAATGAGCAGTTCTTC.

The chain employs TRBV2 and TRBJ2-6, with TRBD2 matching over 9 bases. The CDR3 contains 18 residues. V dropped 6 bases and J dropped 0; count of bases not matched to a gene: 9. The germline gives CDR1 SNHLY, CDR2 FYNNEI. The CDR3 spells CASRGFLAGDSGANVLTF. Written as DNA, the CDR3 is TGTGCCAGCAGGGGTTTTTTAGCGGGAGACTCTGGGGCCAACGTCCTGACTTTC.

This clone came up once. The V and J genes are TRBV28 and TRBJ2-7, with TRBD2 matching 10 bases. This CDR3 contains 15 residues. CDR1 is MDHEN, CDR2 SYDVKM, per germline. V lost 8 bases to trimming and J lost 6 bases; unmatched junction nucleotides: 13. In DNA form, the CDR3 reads TGTGCCAGCGGATCTAGCGGGAGCGCTTACGGCGAGCAGTACTTC. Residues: CASGSSGSAYGEQYF.

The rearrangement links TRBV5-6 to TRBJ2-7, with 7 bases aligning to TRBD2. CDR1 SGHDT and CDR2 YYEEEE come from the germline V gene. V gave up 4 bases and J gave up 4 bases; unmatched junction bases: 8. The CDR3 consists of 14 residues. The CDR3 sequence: CASSGLGSSYEQYF. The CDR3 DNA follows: TGTGCCAGCAGCGGACTAGGGTCTTCGTACGAGCAGTACTTC. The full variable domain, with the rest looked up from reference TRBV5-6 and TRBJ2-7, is DAGVTQSPTHLIKTRGQQVTLRCSPKSGHDTVSWYQQALGQGPQFIFQYYEEEERQRGNFPDRFSGHQFPNYSSELNVNALLLGDSALYLCASSGLGSSYEQYFGPGTRLTVT.

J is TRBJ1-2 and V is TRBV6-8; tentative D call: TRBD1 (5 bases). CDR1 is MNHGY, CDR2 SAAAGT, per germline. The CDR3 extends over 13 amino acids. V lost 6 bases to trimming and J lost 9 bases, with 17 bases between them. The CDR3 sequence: CASRATLLDSYTF. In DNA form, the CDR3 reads TGTGCCAGCAGAGCTACTCTTTTGGACAGCTACACCTTC.

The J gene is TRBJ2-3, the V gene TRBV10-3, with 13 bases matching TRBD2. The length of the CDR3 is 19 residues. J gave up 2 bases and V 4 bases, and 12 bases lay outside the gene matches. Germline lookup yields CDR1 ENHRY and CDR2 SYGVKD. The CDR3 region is CAISGPDRLAGGSTDTQYF. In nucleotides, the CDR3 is TGTGCCATCAGTGGACCCGATAGACTAGCGGGGGGTTCCACAGATACGCAGTATTTT.

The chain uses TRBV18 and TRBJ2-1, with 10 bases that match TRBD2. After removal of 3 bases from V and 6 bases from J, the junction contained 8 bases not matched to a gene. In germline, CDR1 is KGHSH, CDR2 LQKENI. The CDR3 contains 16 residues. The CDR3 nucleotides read TGTGCCAGCTCACCGTCTAGCGGGAGTGGGCGCAATGAGCAGTTCTTC. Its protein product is CASSPSSGSGRNEQFF. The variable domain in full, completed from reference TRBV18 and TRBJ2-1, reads NAGVMQNPRHLVRRRGQEARLRCSPMKGHSHVYWYRQLPEEGLKFMVYLQKENIIDESGMPKERFSAEFPKEGPSILRIQQVVRGDSAAYFCASSPSSGSGRNEQFFGPGTRLTVL.

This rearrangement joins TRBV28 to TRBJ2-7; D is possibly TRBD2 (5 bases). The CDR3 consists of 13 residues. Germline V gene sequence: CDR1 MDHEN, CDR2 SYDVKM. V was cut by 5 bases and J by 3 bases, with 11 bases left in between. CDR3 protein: CASSPLDFYEQYF. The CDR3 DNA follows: TGTGCCAGCAGTCCCCTGGACTTCTACGAGCAGTACTTC.

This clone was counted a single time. The CDR3, as DNA: TGTGCCAGCAGAGAGGGAACAGCCAAAAACATTCAGTACTTC. This sequence encodes CASREGTAKNIQYF. The chain recombines TRBV28 with TRBJ2-4, with D tentatively TRBD2 (5 bases). This CDR3 has 14 residues. Germline CDR1 is MDHEN and CDR2 is SYDVKM. V shed 6 bases and J shed 0 bases, with 9 bases lying between them.

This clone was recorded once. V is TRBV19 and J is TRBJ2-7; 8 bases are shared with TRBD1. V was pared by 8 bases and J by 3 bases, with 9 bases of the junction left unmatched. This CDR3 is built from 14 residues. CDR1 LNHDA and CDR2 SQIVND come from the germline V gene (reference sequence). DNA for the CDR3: TGTGCCAGTTCCCGGACAGGGCGAATCTACGAGCAGTACTTC. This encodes CASSRTGRIYEQYF.

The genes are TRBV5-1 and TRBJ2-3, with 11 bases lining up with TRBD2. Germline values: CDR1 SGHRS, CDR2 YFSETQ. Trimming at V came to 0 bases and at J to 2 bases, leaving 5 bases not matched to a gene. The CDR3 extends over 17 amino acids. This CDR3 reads CASSLGLAGLDTDTQYF. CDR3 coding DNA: TGCGCCAGCAGCTTGGGACTAGCGGGACTTGACACAGATACGCAGTATTTT. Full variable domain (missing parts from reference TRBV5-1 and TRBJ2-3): KAGVTQTPRYLIKTRGQQVTLSCSPISGHRSVSWYQQTPGQGLQFLFEYFSETQRNKGNFPGRFSGRQFSNSRSEMNVSTLELGDSALYLCASSLGLAGLDTDTQYFGPGTRLTVL.

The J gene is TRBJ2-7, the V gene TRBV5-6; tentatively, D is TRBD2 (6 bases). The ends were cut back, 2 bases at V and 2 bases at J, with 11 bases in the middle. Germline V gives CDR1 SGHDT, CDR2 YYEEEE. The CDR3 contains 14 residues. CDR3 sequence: CASSFPRGAYEQYF. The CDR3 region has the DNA TGTGCCAGCAGCTTCCCGCGGGGAGCCTACGAGCAGTACTTC.

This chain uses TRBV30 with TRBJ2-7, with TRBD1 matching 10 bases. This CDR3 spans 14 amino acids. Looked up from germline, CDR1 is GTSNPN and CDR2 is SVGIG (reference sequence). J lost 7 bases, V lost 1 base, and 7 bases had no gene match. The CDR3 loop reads CAWSDKTGGWEQYF. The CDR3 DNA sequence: TGTGCCTGGAGTGACAAGACAGGGGGCTGGGAGCAGTACTTC.

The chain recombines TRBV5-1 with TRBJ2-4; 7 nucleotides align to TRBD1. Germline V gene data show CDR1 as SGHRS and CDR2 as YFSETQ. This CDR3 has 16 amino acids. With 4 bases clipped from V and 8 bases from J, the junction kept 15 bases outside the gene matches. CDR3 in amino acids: CASSGGQANLGHIQYF. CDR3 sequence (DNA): TGCGCCAGCAGCGGCGGACAGGCAAACTTGGGGCACATTCAGTACTTC.